A single sample gave rise to the 3 T cell receptor beta chains below, sequenced in a study of T-cell reconstitution after alpha-beta-depleted transplantation in children. Preparing the TCRbeta library involved the use of unique molecular identifiers. Each CDR3 protein is one row after TCRdb ran MiXCR on the PCR reads. The sample lists 5,500 to 7,000 distinct CDR3 sequences; 15% to 20% were seen once. Sequences were derived from PBMCs, mostly from graft donor cells, sampled 60 days after TCRalphabeta/CD19-depleted stem cell transplant. The receptors derive from a male patient between 10 and 17 years old who had a stem cell transplant for acute myeloid leukemia, so the T cells may come from the graft donor.

The chain couples TRBV7-2 to TRBJ1-2; D unclear. CDR3 length: 14 amino acids. Trimming left V 9 bases short and J 6 bases short, with 20 bases between. Germline values: CDR1 SGHTA, CDR2 FQGNSA. The DNA for the CDR3 is TGTGCCAGTCTCGAGGGCTATTTACTTGATGGCTACACCTTC. It is translated as CASLEGYLLDGYTF.

The rearrangement joins TRBV18 to TRBJ2-7; D ambiguous. Germline V gene data show CDR1 as KGHSH and CDR2 as LQKENI. The CDR3 consists of 13 residues. The V and J ends lost 3 bases and 3 bases respectively, with 9 bases between them. The CDR3 is CASSPSPRYEQYV. The CDR3 coding sequence is TGTGCCAGCTCACCTTCGCCGCGCTACGAGCAGTACGTC.

The gene calls are TRBV30 and TRBJ1-1; D not resolved. Germline V gives CDR1 GTSNPN, CDR2 SVGIG (reference sequence). Trimming cost V 5 bases and J 3 bases, with 10 bases left between them. The CDR3 length is 12 residues. The chain's CDR3 is CAWALRDTEAFF. Here the CDR3 DNA reads TGTGCCTGGGCCCTTAGGGACACTGAAGCTTTCTTT.